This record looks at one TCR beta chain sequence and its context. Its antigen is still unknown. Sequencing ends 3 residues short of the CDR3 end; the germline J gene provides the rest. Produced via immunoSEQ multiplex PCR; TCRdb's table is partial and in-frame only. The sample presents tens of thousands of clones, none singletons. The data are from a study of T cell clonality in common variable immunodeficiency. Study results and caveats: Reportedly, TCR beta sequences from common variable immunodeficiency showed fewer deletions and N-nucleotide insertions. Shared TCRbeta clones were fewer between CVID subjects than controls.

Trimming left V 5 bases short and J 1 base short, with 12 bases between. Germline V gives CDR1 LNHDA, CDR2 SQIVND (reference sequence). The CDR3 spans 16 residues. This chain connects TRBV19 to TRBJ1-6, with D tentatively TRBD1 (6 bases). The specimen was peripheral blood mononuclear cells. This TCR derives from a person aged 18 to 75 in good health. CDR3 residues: CASSAQGPSYNSPLHF. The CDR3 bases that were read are TGTGCCAGTAGTGCACAGGGCCCTTCCTATAATTCACCC.